This paragraph covers one T cell receptor beta chain sequence. Its specificity is unknown. Other DNA sequences from this sample encode an identical CDR3 as well. This sample was taken from a study of shared clonotypes between healthy human individuals. Findings and caveats of the study: Investigators expected sequencing depth to affect clonotype sharing among donors. In the sorted subsets, rarefaction showed sequencing was incomplete despite large depth. The sharing of 4.5% to 5.5% of naive CD4 clonotypes was seen across a few donors.

Here immunoSEQ multiplex PCR was the method, and the copy in TCRdb shows in-frame clones only, minus some. This table has about 2 million clones, 85% to 95% appearing once. The specimen sequenced was naive CD4+ T cells sorted from blood. As to subset: CD45RA+ positively selected. The sequence was collected from a man aged 18 to 30 in good health.

CDR3 nucleotide sequence: TGCGCCAGCAGCTTATCACAGGGAACAGATACGCAGTATTTT. Protein: CASSLSQGTDTQYF. This chain uses TRBV5-1 with TRBJ2-3, with a tentative D call TRBD1 (6 bases). CDR1 and CDR2 from the germline V gene are SGHRS and YFSETQ. The CDR3 consists of 14 residues. The V end lost 2 bases, the J end lost 3 bases, and 10 bases lay between the germline ends.